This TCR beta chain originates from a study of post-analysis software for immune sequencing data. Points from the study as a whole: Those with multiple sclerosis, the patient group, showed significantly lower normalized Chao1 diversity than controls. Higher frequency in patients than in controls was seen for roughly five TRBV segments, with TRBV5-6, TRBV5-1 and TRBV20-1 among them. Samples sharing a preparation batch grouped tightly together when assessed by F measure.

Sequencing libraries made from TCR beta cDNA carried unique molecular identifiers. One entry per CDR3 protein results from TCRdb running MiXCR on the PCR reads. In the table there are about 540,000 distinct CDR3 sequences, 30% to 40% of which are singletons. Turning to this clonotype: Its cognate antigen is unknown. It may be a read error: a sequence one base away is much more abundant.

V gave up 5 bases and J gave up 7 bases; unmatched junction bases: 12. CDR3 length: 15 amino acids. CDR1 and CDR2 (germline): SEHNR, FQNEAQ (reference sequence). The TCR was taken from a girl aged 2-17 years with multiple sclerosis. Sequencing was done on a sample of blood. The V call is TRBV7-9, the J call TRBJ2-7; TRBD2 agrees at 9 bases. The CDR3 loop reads CASSPRLAENNEQYF. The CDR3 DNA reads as TGTGCCAGCAGCCCAAGACTAGCGGAAAACAATGAGCAGTACTTC.